This T cell receptor beta chain was sequenced during a study of T cell responses to AZD1222 COVID-19 vaccine. Study-wide results and limits: When two AZD1222 doses had been given, Spike-specific TCR breadth and depth rose. Dominant at 160-218 and 743-854, vaccine-associated CD4 TCRs also spanned spike.

In the case of this clone: Its antigen is not known.

The trim removed 5 bases at V and 6 bases at J, leaving 7 bases unmatched. The CDR3 contains 14 residues. Germline CDR1 reads SGHTA; CDR2 reads FQGNSA. The method was immunoSEQ multiplex PCR; TCRdb's version includes in-frame clones alone and lacks a portion of them. Counted here are about 140,000 clones, 80% to 95% occurring once; the ten biggest clones make up about 6.7%. The J gene is TRBJ2-3, the V gene TRBV7-2, with TRBD2 matching over 8 bases. This material consisted of peripheral blood, taken 28 days after the second AZD1222 dose. This TCR was sampled from an adult who received the AZD1222 COVID-19 vaccine. CDR3 DNA sequence: TGTGCCAGCAGCCCCCCCCCGGGGGGGGATACGCAGTATTTT. This translates into CASSPPPGGDTQYF. The full variable domain, rest sourced from reference TRBV7-2 and TRBJ2-3, is GAGVSQSPSNKVTEKGKDVELRCDPISGHTALYWYRQSLGQGLEFLIYFQGNSAPDKSGLPSDRFSAERTGGSVSTLTIQRTQQEDSAVYLCASSPPPGGDTQYFGPGTRLTVL.